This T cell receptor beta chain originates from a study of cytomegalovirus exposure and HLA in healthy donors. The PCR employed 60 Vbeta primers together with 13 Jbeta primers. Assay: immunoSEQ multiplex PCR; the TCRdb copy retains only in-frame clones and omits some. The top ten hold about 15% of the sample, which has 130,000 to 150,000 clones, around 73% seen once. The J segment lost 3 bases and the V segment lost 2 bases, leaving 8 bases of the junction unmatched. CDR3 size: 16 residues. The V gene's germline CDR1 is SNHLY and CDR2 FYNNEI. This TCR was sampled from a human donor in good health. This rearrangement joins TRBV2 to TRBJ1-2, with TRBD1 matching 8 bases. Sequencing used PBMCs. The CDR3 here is CASSERTGFEDYGYTF. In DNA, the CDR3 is TGTGCCAGCAGTGAAAGGACAGGGTTTGAGGACTATGGCTACACCTTC.